Sequencing of this T cell receptor beta chain was carried out in a study of cytomegalovirus exposure and HLA in healthy donors. Turning to the study itself: Samples from HLA-typed donors yielded 65 million to 90 million unique TCRs in an early data release.

PCR used 60 Vbeta primers and 13 Jbeta primers. Repertoires were generated with immunoSEQ multiplex PCR, while TCRdb's copy carries only in-frame clones and drops some. The sample holds 80,000 to 95,000 clones, nearly 70% seen once. All the people who gave samples were healthy bone marrow donors. The ends lost 0 bases at V and 7 bases at J; junction bases unmatched: 6. Germline lookup yields CDR1 SGHNT and CDR2 YYREEE (reference sequence). The CDR3 runs 15 residues. The sample taken for sequencing was PBMCs. The receptor was derived from a woman aged 50 to 65 in good health and CMV-seropositive. The rearrangement links TRBV5-4 to TRBJ1-5, with 8 bases aligning to TRBD1. CDR3 bases: TGTGCCAGCAGCTTGGGGACAGGGTTCGGGCAGCCCCAGCATTTT. It specifies CASSLGTGFGQPQHF.